This TCR beta chain stems from a study of T cells in Graves' hyperthyroidism and ophthalmopathy. This clonotype showed up many times. It was RNA transcripts that yielded the amplified TCR beta CDR3 regions. In the first-round RT-PCR of the TCR CDR3, the HTBI primer set was used. From the multiplex PCR reads, TCRdb called clonotypes with MiXCR, one entry per CDR3 protein. The sample consists of 250,000 or so distinct CDR3 sequences, around 17% of them appearing once. The sequence came from a woman between 18 and 29 years old with Graves' ophthalmopathy. Specimen: blood.

The CDR3 DNA reads as TGTGCCAGCAGCTTGGCCACGACAGGGAGAAACAATGAGCAGTTCTTC. It yields the protein CASSLATTGRNNEQFF. The chain joins TRBV5-5 to TRBJ2-1; 7 bases fit TRBD1. Unmatched junction bases numbered 8, after V lost 0 bases and J lost 5 bases. This CDR3 comprises 16 residues. The V gene's germline CDR1 is SGHKS and CDR2 YYEKEE (reference sequence). The full variable domain, rest sourced from reference TRBV5-5 and TRBJ2-1, is DAGVTQSPTHLIKTRGQQVTLRCSPISGHKSVSWYQQVLGQGPQFIFQYYEKEERGRGNFPDRFSARQFPNYSSELNVNALLLGDSALYLCASSLATTGRNNEQFFGPGTRLTVL.